This T cell receptor beta chain was sequenced in a study of blood T cells in healthy people across ages. Primed by a sample-barcoded 5' primer and a J-beta primer mix, a second PCR proceeded for about 7 to 11 cycles. TCRdb fed the 5' RACE reads into MiXCR, producing one record per CDR3 protein. This sample has hundreds of thousands of distinct CDR3 sequences, with around 45% found just once. Trimming removed 5 bases from V and 3 bases from J, with 16 bases in between. Germline CDR1 and CDR2: SGHDN and FVKESK. CDR3 length: 15 amino acids. A word on this clonotype: The target antigen is unknown.

Findings and caveats of the study: Naive T cell percentage showed a strong correlation with TCR beta diversity.

Material for sequencing was blood. The sequence was obtained from a man aged 60-69 years in good health. This sequence joins TRBV14 and TRBJ1-1; D remains unclear. CDR3 DNA sequence: TGTGCCAGCAGCTCGCGGTCGACTCTGGACACTGAAGCTTTCTTT. Protein product: CASSSRSTLDTEAFF.